The sequence of this T cell receptor beta chain was determined in a study of cytomegalovirus exposure and HLA in healthy donors. About this clone itself: What it binds is not known.

Whole-study findings and limits: Sequencing depth across donors, presence/absence analyses assumed, was roughly uniform. According to the study, 160 or so TCR beta chains were cytomegalovirus-associated. Later on, an analysis showed TCR association rates differing by HLA locus, with DRB1 the most and HLA-C the fewest. Of the V segments, some could not be distinguished, including TRBV6-2 and TRBV6-3, and were excluded.

The PCR made use of 60 Vbeta and 13 Jbeta primers. Produced via immunoSEQ multiplex PCR; TCRdb's table is partial and in-frame only. The table lists more than 85,000 clones, approximately 80% of them singletons. Trimming removed 1 base at V and 7 bases at J, with 10 bases between. The CDR3 runs 13 residues. Germline CDR1 and CDR2: SGHTA and FQGTGA. The chain joins TRBV7-3 to TRBJ1-1; TRBD1 might be the D (5 bases). The specimen sequenced was PBMCs. The TCR was taken from a female donor in good health and CMV-seronegative. The CDR3 bases are TGTGCCAGCAGCTTAAGGGGCCCTGGTGAAGCTTTCTTT. This encodes CASSLRGPGEAFF.